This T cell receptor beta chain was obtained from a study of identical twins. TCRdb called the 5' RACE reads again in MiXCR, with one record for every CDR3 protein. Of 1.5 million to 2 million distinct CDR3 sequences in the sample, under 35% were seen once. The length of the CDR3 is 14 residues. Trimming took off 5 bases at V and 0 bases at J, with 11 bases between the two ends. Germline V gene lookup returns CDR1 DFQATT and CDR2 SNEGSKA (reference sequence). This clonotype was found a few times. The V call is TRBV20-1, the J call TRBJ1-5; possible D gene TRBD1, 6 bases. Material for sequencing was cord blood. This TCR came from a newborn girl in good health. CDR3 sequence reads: CSAGRGHSNQPQHF. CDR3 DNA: TGCAGTGCTGGGAGGGGACATAGCAATCAGCCCCAGCATTTT.